This passage covers 16 T cell receptor beta chains from one sample sequenced in a study of graft-versus-host responses after intestinal transplantation. These TCRs are of unknown antigen specificity. Repertoires were generated with immunoSEQ multiplex PCR, while TCRdb's copy carries only in-frame clones and drops some. Among some 70,000 clones listed, around 90% were seen once. Source: unstimulated CD8+ T cells sorted from spleen or lymph node cells, taken before transplant. The receptors here all came from a human donor who was the organ donor for an intestinal transplant.

The gene calls are TRBV11-2 and TRBJ2-7; D uncertain. The V and J ends lost 6 bases and 9 bases respectively, with 15 bases between them. The length of the CDR3 is 12 residues. CDR1 is SGHAT and CDR2 is FQNNGV in the germline V gene. CDR3 sequence: CASSFTTGMQYF. The DNA of the CDR3 is TGTGCCAGCAGTTTTACGACGGGCATGCAGTACTTC.

The V gene is TRBV5-1, the J gene TRBJ2-5; 7 bases are shared with TRBD2. The CDR3 extends over 14 amino acids. The ends lost 4 bases at V and 2 bases at J; junction bases unmatched: 5. CDR1 SGHRS and CDR2 YFSETQ come from the germline V gene. CDR3 DNA sequence: TGCGCCAGCAGCCCGCTAGCGGAACAAGAGACCCAGTACTTC. Its translation is CASSPLAEQETQYF.

V gene TRBV7-8 combines with J gene TRBJ2-1, with 7 bases lining up with TRBD2. Germline V gene lookup returns CDR1 SGHVS and CDR2 FQNEAQ. This CDR3 is built from 13 residues. Trimming took 0 bases from V and 7 from J; bases not matched to a gene: 0. For the CDR3, the DNA is TGTGCCAGCAGCTTAGCGGGGGGGAATGAGCAGTTCTTC. Encoded protein: CASSLAGGNEQFF.

J is TRBJ1-5 and V is TRBV5-5; TRBD1 is a possible D gene (6 bases). Per germline, CDR1 SGHKS and CDR2 YYEKEE (reference sequence). Trimming cost V 1 base and J 4 bases, with 15 bases left between them. The CDR3 spans 16 residues. CDR3 sequence (DNA): TGTGCCAGCAGCTTGAGGGACATCGTCTTAAATCAGCCCCAGCATTTT. Protein: CASSLRDIVLNQPQHF.

This chain joins TRBV6-1 and TRBJ2-7, with a possible D match to TRBD1 (6 bases). The length of the CDR3 is 15 residues. Trimming took 1 base from V and 1 from J, leaving 11 bases between them. Germline loops: CDR1 MNHNS, CDR2 SASEGT. CDR3 nucleotide sequence: TGTGCCAGCAGTGAAGTCACAGGGAATTCCTACGAGCAGTACTTC. The encoded protein is CASSEVTGNSYEQYF.

The chain has TRBV7-9 and TRBJ2-3; D is tentatively TRBD1 or TRBD2 (6 bases each). There are 15 residues in the CDR3. Germline V gives CDR1 SEHNR, CDR2 FQNEAQ (reference sequence). Trimming left V 5 bases short and J 2 bases short, with 14 bases between. The CDR3 DNA reads as TGTGCCAGCAGCAGCATCACGGGGGCCACAGATACGCAGTATTTT. Its translation is CASSSITGATDTQYF.

This chain links TRBV2 with TRBJ1-2; TRBD1 matches at 12 bases. The V gene's germline CDR1 is SNHLY and CDR2 FYNNEI. V was pared by 9 bases and J by 5 bases, with 7 bases of the junction left unmatched. CDR3 length equals 14 residues. CDR3 residues: CASGTGGRGYGYTF. The CDR3 bases are TGTGCCAGTGGGACAGGGGGCCGGGGTTATGGCTACACCTTC.

V gene TRBV10-1 combines with J gene TRBJ2-7; TRBD1 or TRBD2 may be the D gene (6 bases each). This CDR3 spans 13 amino acids. V was cut by 8 bases and J by 6 bases, with 17 bases left in between. Germline V gene data show CDR1 as WNHNN and CDR2 as SYGVQD (reference sequence). CDR3 sequence (DNA): TGCGCCAGCTCATGGGGGGCCACGGGCGAGCAGTACTTC. This sequence encodes CASSWGATGEQYF.

The chain joins TRBV4-2 to TRBJ2-7; the D gene is possibly TRBD1 (6 bases). CDR1 and CDR2 (germline): LGHNA, YNFKEQ. The V end was cut by 6 bases, the J end by 0 bases, with 12 bases between. The CDR3 has 14 residues. CDR3 DNA: TGTGCCAGCAGTCTGGGACATCCCTCCTACGAGCAGTACTTC. Its protein is CASSLGHPSYEQYF.

This clone was seen only once. This chain links TRBV30 with TRBJ1-5, with TRBD1 as a possible D gene (5 bases). The CDR3 runs to 16 residues. Trimming left V 0 bases short and J 0 bases short, with 12 bases between. CDR1 is GTSNPN, CDR2 SVGIG, per germline (reference sequence). The CDR3 DNA is TGTGCCTGGAGTGTACCCCCACAGGTTAGCAATCAGCCCCAGCATTTT. It is translated as CAWSVPPQVSNQPQHF.

The rearrangement uses TRBV5-6 and TRBJ1-5, with D unresolved. Germline CDR1 SGHDT, CDR2 YYEEEE. Trimming took off 2 bases at V and 2 bases at J, with 8 bases between the two ends. The CDR3 consists of 14 residues. CDR3 DNA: TGTGCCAGCAGCTTTAGGAGCGGCAATCAGCCCCAGCATTTT. This gives the protein CASSFRSGNQPQHF.

The rearrangement uses TRBV28 and TRBJ1-1, with 7 bases fitting TRBD1. CDR3 length: 13 residues. V lost 4 bases to trimming and J lost 5 bases; unmatched junction nucleotides: 4. Germline V lookup: CDR1 MDHEN, CDR2 SYDVKM. As DNA, the CDR3 is TGTGCCAGCAGTTGGGACAGACGGACTGAAGCTTTCTTT. Protein product: CASSWDRRTEAFF. Variable domain in full (rest from reference TRBV28 and TRBJ1-1): DVKVTQSSRYLVKRTGEKVFLECVQDMDHENMFWYRQDPGLGLRLIYFSYDVKMKEKGDIPEGYSVSREKKERFSLILESASTNQTSMYLCASSWDRRTEAFFGQGTRLTVV.

The rearrangement links TRBV15 to TRBJ1-1; maybe TRBD1 (5 bases). CDR3 length: 15 residues. The V gene lost 9 bases and the J gene lost 2 bases, with 19 bases spanning the gap. CDR1 is LNHNV, CDR2 YYDKDF, per germline (reference sequence). CDR3 loop: CATQDTRDANTEAFF. The CDR3 nucleotides read TGTGCCACTCAGGACACCCGAGACGCCAACACTGAAGCTTTCTTT.

CDR3 nucleotides: TGTGCCAGTAGAGCAAGAGGACAGGGGAGTTACATGAACACTGAAGCTTTCTTT. Protein product: CASRARGQGSYMNTEAFF. The chain is built from TRBV19 and TRBJ1-1, with 9 bases matching TRBD1. CDR3 length: 18 residues. Germline assignment: CDR1 LNHDA and CDR2 SQIVND (reference sequence). The junction had 14 bases not matched to a gene; V was cut back by 6 bases and J by 0 bases. The variable domain in full, with the rest retrieved from reference TRBV19 and TRBJ1-1, is DGGITQSPKYLFRKEGQNVTLSCEQNLNHDAMYWYRQDPGQGLRLIYYSQIVNDFQKGDIAEGYSVSREKKESFPLTVTSAQKNPTAFYLCASRARGQGSYMNTEAFFGQGTRLTVV.

Remarks on this clone: This sample includes further DNA sequences coding for the same CDR3. This sequence joins TRBV4-2 and TRBJ2-5; D possibly corresponds to TRBD2 (6 bases). V shed 0 bases and J shed 3 bases, with 8 bases lying between them. Germline V gene sequence: CDR1 LGHNA, CDR2 YNFKEQ. The CDR3 runs to 14 residues. The CDR3 sequence: CASSQDWGEETQYF. In nucleotides, the CDR3 is TGTGCCAGCAGCCAAGACTGGGGGGAAGAGACCCAGTACTTC.

The CDR3 protein is CASSLGLTTGYTF. The CDR3 DNA reads TGTGCCAGCAGTTTAGGGTTGACAACCGGCTACACCTTC. The gene calls are TRBV27 and TRBJ1-2, with unresolved D. Per the germline V gene, CDR1 is MNHEY and CDR2 is SMNVEV (reference sequence). V was pared by 2 bases and J by 8 bases, with 12 bases between. CDR3 length: 13 residues.